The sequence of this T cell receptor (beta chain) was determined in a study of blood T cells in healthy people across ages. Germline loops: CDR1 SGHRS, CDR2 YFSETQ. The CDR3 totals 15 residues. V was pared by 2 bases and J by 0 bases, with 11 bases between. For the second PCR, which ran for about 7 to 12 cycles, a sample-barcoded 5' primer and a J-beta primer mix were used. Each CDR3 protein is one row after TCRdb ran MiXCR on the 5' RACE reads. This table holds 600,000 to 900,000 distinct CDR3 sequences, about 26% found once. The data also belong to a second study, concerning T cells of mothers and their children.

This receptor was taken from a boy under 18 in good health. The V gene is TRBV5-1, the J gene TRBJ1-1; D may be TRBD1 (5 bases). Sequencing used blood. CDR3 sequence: CASSFGGDMNTEAFF. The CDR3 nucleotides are TGCGCCAGCAGCTTTGGGGGGGATATGAACACTGAAGCTTTCTTT.